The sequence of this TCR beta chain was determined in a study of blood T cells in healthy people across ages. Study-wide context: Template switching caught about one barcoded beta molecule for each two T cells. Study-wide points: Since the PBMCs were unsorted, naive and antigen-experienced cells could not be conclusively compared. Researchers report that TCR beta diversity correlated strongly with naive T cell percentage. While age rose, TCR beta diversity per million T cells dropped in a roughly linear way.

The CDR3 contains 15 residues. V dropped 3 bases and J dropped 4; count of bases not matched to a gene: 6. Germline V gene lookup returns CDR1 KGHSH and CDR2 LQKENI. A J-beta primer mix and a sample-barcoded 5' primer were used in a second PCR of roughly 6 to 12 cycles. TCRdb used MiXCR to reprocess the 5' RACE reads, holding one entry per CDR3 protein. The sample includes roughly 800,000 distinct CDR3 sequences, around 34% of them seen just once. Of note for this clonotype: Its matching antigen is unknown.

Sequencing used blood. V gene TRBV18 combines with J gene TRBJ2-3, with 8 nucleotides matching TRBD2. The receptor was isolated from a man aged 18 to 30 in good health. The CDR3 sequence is CASSPVAGSADTQYF. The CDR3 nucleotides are TGTGCCAGCTCACCTGTAGCGGGGAGCGCAGATACGCAGTATTTT.